This is a list of T cell receptor beta chains from one sample in a study of blood T cell repertoires in COVID-19. Profiled with immunoSEQ multiplex PCR; TCRdb holds only in-frame clones, not every one. The repertoire consists of about 200,000 clones, with about 90% occurring once and the leading ten covering 1.5% to 2%. The sample comprised peripheral blood. These receptor sequences come from a man between 18 and 35 years old with active or convalescent COVID-19. CDR3s include the opening cysteine and the closing phenylalanine or tryptophan. The order of the fields is J gene, D gene, clone size, V gene, CDR3 protein, CDR3 DNA. D genes are given only for firm matches. Size is omitted from some rows. Given values are once, few, many or a class for expanded clones.

>TRBJ1-5|NA|NA|TRBV19
CASTPTGGGVGPQHF
TGTGCCAGTACACCCACGGGCGGGGGGGTAGGGCCCCAGCATTTT
>TRBJ1-1|TRBD1|few|TRBV6-6
CASSYLQGRSTEAFF
TGTGCCAGCAGTTACCTACAGGGGAGGAGTACTGAAGCTTTCTTT
>TRBJ2-1|NA|NA|TRBV19
CASSTPMADSYNEQFF
TGTGCCAGTAGTACTCCCATGGCAGACTCCTACAATGAGCAGTTCTTC
>TRBJ2-1|TRBD2|once|TRBV19
CASSIRGSSGGSSYNEQFF
TGTGCCAGTAGCATTAGGGGGTCTAGCGGGGGAAGCTCCTACAATGAGCAGTTCTTC
>TRBJ1-1|NA|NA|TRBV12-3/TRBV12-4
CASRKGTPTEAFF
TGTGCCAGCAGAAAAGGGACACCCACTGAAGCTTTCTTT
>TRBJ2-5|TRBD2|NA|TRBV27
CASSLYGYGTSGPKLQETQYF
TGTGCCAGCAGTTTATATGGCTACGGGACTAGCGGACCCAAACTTCAAGAGACCCAGTACTTC
>TRBJ2-1|TRBD2|NA|TRBV19
CATNLAGAHNNEQFF
TGTGCCACGAACCTAGCGGGAGCGCACAACAATGAGCAGTTCTTC
>TRBJ2-1|TRBD2|NA|TRBV19
CASSISSGSNEQFF
TGTGCCAGTAGTATTAGTAGCGGGTCGAATGAGCAGTTCTTC
>TRBJ1-2|TRBD1|once|TRBV29-1
CSVGDRGIYGYTF
TGCAGCGTTGGGGACAGGGGAATCTATGGCTACACCTTC
>TRBJ1-1|TRBD1|NA|TRBV19
CASSMPGGGGGEAFF
TGTGCCAGTAGTATGCCAGGGGGTGGTGGCGGTGAAGCTTTCTTT
>TRBJ2-2|TRBD1|NA|TRBV5-4
CASSLTRQGARTGELFF
TGTGCCAGCAGCTTGACTCGACAGGGGGCGCGGACCGGGGAGCTGTTTTTT
>TRBJ1-2|TRBD1|few|TRBV5-1
CASRAGGAGGYTF
TGCGCCAGCAGGGCAGGGGGCGCAGGCGGCTACACCTTC
>TRBJ2-5|TRBD1|NA|TRBV7-2
CASSRHGTAQETQYF
TGTGCCAGCAGCCGTCACGGGACAGCTCAAGAGACCCAGTACTTC
>TRBJ1-1|NA|NA|TRBV5-1
CASSFQGSTEAFF
TGCGCCAGCAGCTTTCAGGGATCCACTGAAGCTTTCTTT
>TRBJ2-7|NA|NA|TRBV28
CASSLADRSGEQYF
TGTGCCAGCAGTTTAGCGGACAGAAGTGGCGAGCAGTACTTC
>TRBJ1-1|TRBD1|NA|TRBV25-1
CASSGWTGRNTEAFF
TGTGCCAGCAGTGGTTGGACAGGACGGAACACTGAAGCTTTCTTT
>TRBJ2-1|TRBD2|NA|TRBV2
CASREISGESYNEQFF
TGTGCCAGCAGGGAGATTAGCGGGGAATCCTACAATGAGCAGTTCTTC
>TRBJ2-3|NA|once|TRBV27
CASTRPGADTQYF
TGTGCCAGCACCCGACCTGGAGCAGATACGCAGTATTTT
>TRBJ2-7|NA|once|TRBV15
CATSSIPGFTIYEQYF
TGTGCCACCAGCAGTATCCCAGGCTTTACCATTTACGAGCAGTACTTC